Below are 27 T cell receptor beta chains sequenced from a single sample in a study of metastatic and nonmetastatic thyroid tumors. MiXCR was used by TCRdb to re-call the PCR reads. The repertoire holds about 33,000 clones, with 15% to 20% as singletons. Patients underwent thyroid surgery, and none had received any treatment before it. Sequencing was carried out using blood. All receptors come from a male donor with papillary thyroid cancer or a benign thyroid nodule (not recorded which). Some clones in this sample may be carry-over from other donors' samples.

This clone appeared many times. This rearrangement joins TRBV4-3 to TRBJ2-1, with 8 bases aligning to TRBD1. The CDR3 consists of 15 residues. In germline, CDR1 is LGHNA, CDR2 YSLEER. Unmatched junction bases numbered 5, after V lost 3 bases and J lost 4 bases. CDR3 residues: CASSQGQAGYNEQFF. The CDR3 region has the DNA TGCGCCAGCAGCCAGGGACAGGCCGGATACAATGAGCAGTTCTTC.

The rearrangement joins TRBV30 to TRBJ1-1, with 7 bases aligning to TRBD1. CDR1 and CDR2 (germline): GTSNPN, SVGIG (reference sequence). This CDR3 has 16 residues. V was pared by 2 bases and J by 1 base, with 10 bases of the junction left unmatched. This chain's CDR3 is CAWSSTGVRPNTEAFF. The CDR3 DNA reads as TGTGCCTGGAGTTCCACAGGGGTGAGGCCGAACACTGAAGCTTTCTTT.

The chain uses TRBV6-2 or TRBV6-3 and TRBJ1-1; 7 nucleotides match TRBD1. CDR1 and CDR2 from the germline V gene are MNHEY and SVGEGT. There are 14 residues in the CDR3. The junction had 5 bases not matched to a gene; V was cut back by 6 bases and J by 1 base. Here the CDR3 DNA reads TGTGCCAGCAGGTTCGGACAGGAGAACACTGAAGCTTTCTTT. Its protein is CASRFGQENTEAFF.

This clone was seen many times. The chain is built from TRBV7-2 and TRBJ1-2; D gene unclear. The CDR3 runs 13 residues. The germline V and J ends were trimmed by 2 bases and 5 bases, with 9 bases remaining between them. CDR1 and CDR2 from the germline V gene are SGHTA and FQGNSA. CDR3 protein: CASSLLVEYGYTF. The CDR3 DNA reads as TGTGCCAGCAGCTTACTAGTCGAGTATGGCTACACCTTC.

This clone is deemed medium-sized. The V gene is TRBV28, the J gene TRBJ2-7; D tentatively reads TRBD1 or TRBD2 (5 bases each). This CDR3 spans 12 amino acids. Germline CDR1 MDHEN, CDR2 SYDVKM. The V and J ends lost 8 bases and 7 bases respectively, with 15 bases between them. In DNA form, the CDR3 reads TGTGCCAGCGCAACAGGACTGGGGGAGCAGTACTTC. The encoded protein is CASATGLGEQYF.

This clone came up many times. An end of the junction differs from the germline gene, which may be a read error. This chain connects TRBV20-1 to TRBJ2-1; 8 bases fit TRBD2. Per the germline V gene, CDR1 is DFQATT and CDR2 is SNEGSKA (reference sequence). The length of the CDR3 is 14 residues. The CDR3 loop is CSASSGSSYDEQFF. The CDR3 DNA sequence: TGCAGTGCTTCAAGCGGGAGCTCCTACGATGAGCAGTTCTTC.

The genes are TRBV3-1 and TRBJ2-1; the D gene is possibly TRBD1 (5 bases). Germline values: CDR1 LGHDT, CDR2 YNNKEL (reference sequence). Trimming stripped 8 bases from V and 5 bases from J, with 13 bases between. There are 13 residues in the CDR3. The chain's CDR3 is CASGANYDNEQFF. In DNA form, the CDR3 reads TGTGCCAGCGGGGCGAACTACGACAATGAGCAGTTCTTC.

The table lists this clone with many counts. The CDR3 DNA sequence: TGTGCCAGCAGCTTAGGGACAGGGACGACTGAAGCTTTCTTT. Its protein product is CASSLGTGTTEAFF. V and J are TRBV7-2 and TRBJ1-1; 8 bases are a match to TRBD1. Germline CDR1 reads SGHTA; CDR2 reads FQGNSA. J lost 5 bases, V lost 1 base, and 3 bases had no gene match. The CDR3 is made up of 14 amino acids.

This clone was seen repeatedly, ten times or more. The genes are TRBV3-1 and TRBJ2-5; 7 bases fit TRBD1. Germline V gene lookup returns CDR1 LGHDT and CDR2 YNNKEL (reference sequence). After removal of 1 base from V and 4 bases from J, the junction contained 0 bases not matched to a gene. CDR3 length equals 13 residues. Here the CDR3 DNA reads TGTGCCAGCAGCCAAGGACAGGGAGAGACCCAGTACTTC. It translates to CASSQGQGETQYF.

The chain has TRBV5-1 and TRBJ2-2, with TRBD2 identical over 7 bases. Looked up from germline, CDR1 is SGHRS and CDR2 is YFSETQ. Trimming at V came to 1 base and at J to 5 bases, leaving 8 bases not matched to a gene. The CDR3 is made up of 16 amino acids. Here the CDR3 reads CASSLNSGINTGELFF. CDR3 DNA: TGCGCCAGCAGCTTGAACAGCGGGATAAATACCGGGGAGCTGTTTTTT.

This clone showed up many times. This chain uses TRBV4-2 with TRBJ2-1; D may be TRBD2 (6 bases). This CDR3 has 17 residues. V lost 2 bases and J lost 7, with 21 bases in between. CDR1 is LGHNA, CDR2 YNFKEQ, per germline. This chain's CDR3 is CASSQSSTWGRGNEQFF. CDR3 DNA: TGTGCCAGCAGCCAATCTAGTACGTGGGGCCGGGGGAATGAGCAGTTCTTC.

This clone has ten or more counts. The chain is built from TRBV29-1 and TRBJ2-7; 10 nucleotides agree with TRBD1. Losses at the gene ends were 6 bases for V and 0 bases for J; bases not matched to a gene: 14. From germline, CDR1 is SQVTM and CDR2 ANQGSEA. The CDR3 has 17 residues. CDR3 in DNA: TGCAGCGTCCGCCCGGGGACAGGGGCGAAAAACTCCTACGAGCAGTACTTC. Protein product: CSVRPGTGAKNSYEQYF.

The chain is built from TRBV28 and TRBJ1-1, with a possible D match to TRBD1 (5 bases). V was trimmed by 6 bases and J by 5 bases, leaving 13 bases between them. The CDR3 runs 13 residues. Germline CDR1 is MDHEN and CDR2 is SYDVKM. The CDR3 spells CASRLMGETEAFF. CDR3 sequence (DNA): TGTGCCAGCAGGCTAATGGGGGAAACTGAAGCTTTCTTT.

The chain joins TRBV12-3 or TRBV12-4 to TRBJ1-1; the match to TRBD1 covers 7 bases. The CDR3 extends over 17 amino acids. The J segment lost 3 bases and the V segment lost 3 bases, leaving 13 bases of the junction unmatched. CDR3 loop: CASSFRGGGEWDTEAFF. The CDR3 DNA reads TGTGCCAGCAGTTTCAGGGGGGGGGGAGAGTGGGACACTGAAGCTTTCTTT.

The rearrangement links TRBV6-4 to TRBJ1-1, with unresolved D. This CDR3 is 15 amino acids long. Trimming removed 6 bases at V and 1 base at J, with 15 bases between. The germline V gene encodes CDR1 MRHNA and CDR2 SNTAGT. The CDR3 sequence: CASRDQVPANTEAFF. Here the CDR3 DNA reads TGTGCCAGCAGAGATCAGGTGCCGGCGAACACTGAAGCTTTCTTT.

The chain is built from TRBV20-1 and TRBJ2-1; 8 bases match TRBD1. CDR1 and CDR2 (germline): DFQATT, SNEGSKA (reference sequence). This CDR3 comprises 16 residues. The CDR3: CSAFDGQGIFYNEQFF. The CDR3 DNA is TGCAGCGCATTCGACGGACAGGGAATTTTCTACAATGAGCAGTTCTTC.

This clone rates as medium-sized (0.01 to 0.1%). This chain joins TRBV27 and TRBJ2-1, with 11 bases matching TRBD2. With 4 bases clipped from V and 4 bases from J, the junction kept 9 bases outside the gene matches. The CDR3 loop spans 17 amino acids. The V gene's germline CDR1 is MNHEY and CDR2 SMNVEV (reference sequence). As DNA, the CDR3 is TGTGCCAGCAGTTCTTTTAGCGGGAGGGCCCGATACAATGAGCAGTTCTTC. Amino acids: CASSSFSGRARYNEQFF.

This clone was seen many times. CDR3 DNA sequence: TGTGCCAGCAGTTTTTTGGGGGAAAAACTGTTTTTT. This sequence encodes CASSFLGEKLFF. The chain has TRBV28 and TRBJ1-4; D unresolved. This CDR3 has 12 residues. V lost 3 bases and J lost 8, with 7 bases in between. The germline gives CDR1 MDHEN, CDR2 SYDVKM.

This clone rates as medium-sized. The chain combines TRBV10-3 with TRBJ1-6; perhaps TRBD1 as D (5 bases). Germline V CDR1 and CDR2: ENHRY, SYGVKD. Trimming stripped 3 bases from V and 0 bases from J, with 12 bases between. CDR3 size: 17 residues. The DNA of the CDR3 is TGTGCCATCAGTGAACGGGACCCGAGCTCCTATAATTCACCCCTCCACTTT. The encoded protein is CAISERDPSSYNSPLHF.

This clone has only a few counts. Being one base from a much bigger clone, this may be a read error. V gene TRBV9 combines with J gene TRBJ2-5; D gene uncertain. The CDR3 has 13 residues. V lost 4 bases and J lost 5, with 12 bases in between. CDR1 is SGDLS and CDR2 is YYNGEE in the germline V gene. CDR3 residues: CASSPPRSETQYF. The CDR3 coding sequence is TGTGCCAGCAGCCCGCCCAGAAGTGAGACCCAGTACTTC.

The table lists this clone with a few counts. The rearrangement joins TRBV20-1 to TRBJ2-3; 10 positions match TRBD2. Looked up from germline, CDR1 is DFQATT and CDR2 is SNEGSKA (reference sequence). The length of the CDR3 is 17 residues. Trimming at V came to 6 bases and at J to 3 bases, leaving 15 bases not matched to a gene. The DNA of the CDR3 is TGCAGTGCCACACCAGTAGCGGGAGGCGCCCCAACAGATACGCAGTATTTT. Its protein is CSATPVAGGAPTDTQYF.

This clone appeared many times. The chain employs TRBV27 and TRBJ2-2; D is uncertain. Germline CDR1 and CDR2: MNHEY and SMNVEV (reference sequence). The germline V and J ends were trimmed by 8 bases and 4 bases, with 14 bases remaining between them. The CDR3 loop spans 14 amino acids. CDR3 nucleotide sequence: TGTGCCAGCTACGGCAGGATAAGCACCGGGGAGCTGTTTTTT. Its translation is CASYGRISTGELFF.

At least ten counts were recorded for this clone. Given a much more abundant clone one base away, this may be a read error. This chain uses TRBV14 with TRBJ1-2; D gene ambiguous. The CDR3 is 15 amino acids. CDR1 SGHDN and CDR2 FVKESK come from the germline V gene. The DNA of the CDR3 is TGTGCCAGCAGCCAAATCGCGAAGGGAGGCTATGGCAACACCTTC. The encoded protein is CASSQIAKGGYGNTF.

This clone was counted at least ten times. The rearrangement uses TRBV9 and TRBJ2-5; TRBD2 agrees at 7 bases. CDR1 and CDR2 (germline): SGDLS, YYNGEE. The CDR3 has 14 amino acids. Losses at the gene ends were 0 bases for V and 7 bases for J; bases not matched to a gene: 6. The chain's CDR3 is CASSVASGAGTQYF. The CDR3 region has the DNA TGTGCCAGCAGCGTAGCTAGCGGAGCGGGGACCCAGTACTTC.

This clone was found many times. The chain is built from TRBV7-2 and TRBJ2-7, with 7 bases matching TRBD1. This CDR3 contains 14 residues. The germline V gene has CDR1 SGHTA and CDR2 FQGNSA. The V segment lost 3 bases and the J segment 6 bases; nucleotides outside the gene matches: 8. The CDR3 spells CASSFGRDRSEQYF. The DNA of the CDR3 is TGTGCCAGCAGCTTCGGACGGGACAGATCCGAGCAGTACTTC.

CDR3 protein: CASSEEGAYQPQHF. CDR3 nucleotides: TGTGCCAGCAGTGAAGAGGGGGCCTATCAGCCCCAGCATTTT. V and J are TRBV6-1 and TRBJ1-5; TRBD1 matches at 7 bases. From germline, CDR1 is MNHNS and CDR2 SASEGT. The CDR3 loop spans 14 amino acids. With 1 base clipped from V and 5 bases from J, the junction kept 2 bases outside the gene matches.

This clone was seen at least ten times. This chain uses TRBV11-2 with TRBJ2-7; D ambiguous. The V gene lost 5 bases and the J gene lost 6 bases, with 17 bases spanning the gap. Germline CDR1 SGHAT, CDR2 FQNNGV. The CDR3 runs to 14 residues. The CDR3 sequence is CASSPVGVGSEQYF. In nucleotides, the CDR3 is TGTGCCAGCAGCCCCGTTGGTGTTGGTAGCGAGCAGTACTTC.